Below, 9 T cell receptor beta chains from the same sample are listed, as sequenced in a study of blood T cell repertoires in COVID-19. Sequenced by immunoSEQ multiplex PCR; TCRdb stores in-frame clones only, minus some. The sample records 150,000 to 200,000 clones, around 80% being singletons. Sequencing was carried out using peripheral blood. The receptors originated from a woman at least 80 years old with acute or convalescent COVID-19.

This clone was seen more than once but under ten times. The chain couples TRBV12-3 or TRBV12-4 to TRBJ1-6, with TRBD1 matching over 7 bases. This CDR3 contains 13 residues. V dropped 8 bases and J dropped 10; count of bases not matched to a gene: 8. The CDR3 nucleotides read TGTGCCAGCGCCTGGCAGGGGGAATCACCCCTCCACTTT. It codes for CASAWQGESPLHF.

DNA for the CDR3: TGCGCCAGCAGCTTGATGGACAGAAGCGGCTACACCTTC. It codes for CASSLMDRSGYTF. The rearrangement links TRBV5-1 to TRBJ1-2, with D maybe TRBD1 (6 bases). The germline CDR1 and CDR2 sequences are SGHRS and YFSETQ. Trimming removed 1 base from V and 8 bases from J, with 12 bases in between. The CDR3 loop spans 13 amino acids. Combining the CDR3 with reference TRBV5-1 and TRBJ1-2 gives the whole variable domain KAGVTQTPRYLIKTRGQQVTLSCSPISGHRSVSWYQQTPGQGLQFLFEYFSETQRNKGNFPGRFSGRQFSNSRSEMNVSTLELGDSALYLCASSLMDRSGYTFGSGTRLTVV.

The CDR3 sequence is CATSEGGPDTQYF. The CDR3, as DNA: TGTGCCACCAGCGAGGGTGGGCCAGATACGCAGTATTTT. The chain carries TRBV15 and TRBJ2-3, with D perhaps matching TRBD2 (5 bases). V was trimmed by 5 bases and J by 4 bases, leaving 10 bases between them. Germline V gives CDR1 LNHNV, CDR2 YYDKDF (reference sequence). The length of the CDR3 is 13 residues.

This clone was observed a few times. The chain recombines TRBV4-2 with TRBJ2-2; the match to TRBD2 covers 7 bases. The CDR3 contains 16 residues. The germline V gene has CDR1 LGHNA and CDR2 YNFKEQ. Losses at the gene ends were 1 base for V and 1 base for J; bases not matched to a gene: 3. CDR3 protein: CASSQATGGNTGELFF. CDR3 in DNA: TGTGCCAGCAGCCAAGCAACGGGAGGGAACACCGGGGAGCTGTTTTTT.

CDR3 DNA sequence: TGTGCCAGTAGTATAGGCGGGGGTCGCCGGGAGCTGTTTTTT. Amino acid sequence: CASSIGGGRRELFF. V is TRBV19 and J is TRBJ2-2, with 7 bases matching TRBD2. Germline V gene lookup returns CDR1 LNHDA and CDR2 SQIVND (reference sequence). With V trimmed by 1 base and J by 9 bases, 5 bases remained unmatched. This CDR3 region has 14 residues.

J is TRBJ2-7 and V is TRBV9; weak D call: TRBD2 (6 bases). Trimming removed 4 bases at V and 2 bases at J, with 16 bases between. CDR1 SGDLS and CDR2 YYNGEE come from the germline V gene. The CDR3 covers 15 residues. This CDR3 is CASSPRAERAYEQYF. The DNA for the CDR3 is TGTGCCAGCAGCCCTCGGGCAGAGCGGGCCTACGAGCAGTACTTC. The whole variable domain, remainder taken from reference TRBV9 and TRBJ2-7, is DSGVTQTPKHLITATGQRVTLRCSPRSGDLSVYWYQQSLDQGLQFLIQYYNGEERAKGNILERFSAQQFPDLHSELNLSSLELGDSALYFCASSPRAERAYEQYFGPGTRLTVT.

The chain is built from TRBV7-9 and TRBJ1-2, with TRBD1 matching over 10 bases. This CDR3 is 15 amino acids long. After removal of 1 base from V and 5 bases from J, the junction contained 4 bases not matched to a gene. CDR1 and CDR2 (germline): SEHNR, FQNEAQ (reference sequence). CDR3 in amino acids: CASSLGDRGIYGYTF. DNA of the CDR3: TGTGCCAGCAGCTTAGGGGACAGGGGAATTTATGGCTACACCTTC.

For the CDR3, the DNA is TGCGCCAGCAGCCCAGCAGGGGGGTTTGGGGAAAAACTGTTTTTT. Amino acids: CASSPAGGFGEKLFF. The V call is TRBV5-1, the J call TRBJ1-4; 7 bases are a match to TRBD1. Trimming removed 4 bases from V and 8 bases from J; junction bases left unmatched: 11. This CDR3 comprises 15 residues. In germline, CDR1 is SGHRS, CDR2 YFSETQ.

The chain joins TRBV3-1 (or the pseudogene TRBV3-2) to TRBJ1-6; 10 bases are a match to TRBD1. The CDR3 sequence is 17 residues long. The germline V gene encodes CDR1 LGHDT and CDR2 YNNKEL (reference sequence). With 4 bases clipped from V and 9 bases from J, the junction kept 12 bases outside the gene matches. DNA for the CDR3: TGTGCCAGCAGCCGAAGGTCGTGGGACAGGGGCACTTCACCCCTCCACTTT. It specifies CASSRRSWDRGTSPLHF.